A selection of T cell receptor beta chains follows, all from one sample in a study of blood T cell repertoires in COVID-19. The data were produced by immunoSEQ multiplex PCR, yet TCRdb's version contains in-frame clones alone and is incomplete. The table records around 250,000 clones, more than 75% of them present only once. Sequences were obtained from peripheral blood. Receptors were obtained from a woman aged 70-85 years with active or convalescent COVID-19. Each CDR3 is given with its conserved first and last residue. D genes are given only for firm matches. Clone size is shown for a subset of rows, as once, few, many or a class of expanded clone.

d_call clone_size j_call v_call cdr3_aa cdr3_nt
NA NA TRBJ1-6 TRBV6-6 CASSYVTGGPNSPLHF TGTGCCAGCAGTTACGTAACGGGGGGACCCAATTCACCCCTCCACTTT
NA NA TRBJ1-1 TRBV19 CASSINFGGAMNTEAFF TGTGCCAGTAGTATAAATTTTGGGGGCGCCATGAACACTGAAGCTTTCTTT
TRBD2 NA TRBJ2-3 TRBV7-3 CASSLHGGASDTQYF TGTGCCAGCAGCTTACACGGGGGGGCCTCAGATACGCAGTATTTT
TRBD2 NA TRBJ2-1 TRBV20-1 CSASPQGLAGNNEQFF TGCAGTGCTAGTCCCCAAGGACTAGCGGGGAACAATGAGCAGTTCTTC
NA NA TRBJ2-3 TRBV24-1 CATGTSSTDTQYF TGTGCCACCGGGACTTCCTCCACAGATACGCAGTATTTT
NA NA TRBJ1-3 TRBV18 CASSPTALSFSGNTIYF TGTGCCAGCTCACCGACAGCTCTTAGCTTCTCTGGAAACACCATATATTTT
NA NA TRBJ1-5 TRBV19 CATTETVNQPQHF TGTGCCACCACAGAGACCGTCAATCAGCCCCAGCATTTT
TRBD1 NA TRBJ2-2 TRBV6-6 CASRRPTGGGGELFF TGTGCCAGCAGGCGCCCGACAGGGGGCGGCGGGGAGCTGTTTTTT
NA NA TRBJ1-5 TRBV5-1 CASSLAGQFNQPQHF TGCGCCAGCAGCTTGGCTGGTCAGTTCAATCAGCCCCAGCATTTT
NA NA TRBJ1-1 TRBV5-6 CASSFLSLEAFF TGTGCCAGCAGCTTCTTATCTCTTGAAGCTTTCTTT
NA NA TRBJ1-5 TRBV12-2 CASRSEHF TGTGCAAGTCGCTCCGAGCATTTT
NA NA TRBJ1-6 TRBV6-5 CATRFRGRESPLHF TGTGCCACCCGCTTCCGGGGAAGAGAGTCACCCCTCCACTTT
NA once TRBJ1-1 TRBV27 CASSLVGGTEAFF TGTGCCAGCAGTTTGGTGGGAGGAACTGAAGCTTTCTTT
NA NA TRBJ2-1 TRBV7-2 CASSLERALGEQFF TGTGCCAGCAGCTTAGAGCGGGCTCTGGGCGAGCAGTTCTTC
TRBD1 NA TRBJ1-5 TRBV5-8 CASSLGTGGNQPQHF TGTGCCAGCAGCTTAGGGACAGGGGGCAATCAGCCCCAGCATTTT
TRBD2 NA TRBJ2-3 TRBV7-2 CASSVLAGTTDTQYF TGTGCCAGCAGCGTGCTAGCGGGGACTACCGATACGCAGTATTTT
TRBD1 NA TRBJ1-1 TRBV12-3/TRBV12-4 CASSSRQGSEAFF TGTGCCAGCAGTTCCAGACAGGGTTCTGAAGCTTTCTTT
NA NA TRBJ2-2 TRBV28 CASSPPKLTGELFF TGTGCCAGCAGTCCCCCTAAATTGACCGGGGAGCTGTTTTTT
TRBD2 NA TRBJ2-2 TRBV7-8 CASSLEPSGITGELFF TGTGCCAGCAGCTTAGAACCGAGCGGGATCACCGGGGAGCTGTTTTTT
NA NA TRBJ2-2 TRBV27 CASSLLGGRALAGELFF TGTGCCAGCAGTTTATTGGGGGGAAGGGCTCTCGCCGGGGAGCTGTTTTTT
NA NA TRBJ1-1 TRBV29-1 CSVGRTVGLNTEAFF TGCAGCGTTGGGAGGACAGTCGGTCTGAACACTGAAGCTTTCTTT
TRBD1 NA TRBJ1-4 TRBV5-6 CASSLGPPGTGASF TGTGCCAGCAGCTTGGGCCCTCCCGGGACAGGGGCGTCTTTC
NA NA TRBJ1-2 TRBV18 CASSPRSGTSENGYTF TGTGCCAGCTCACCTCGTTCAGGCACGTCCGAAAATGGCTACACCTTC
NA few TRBJ1-1 TRBV3-1/TRBV3-2 CASSLQGQLNTEAFF TGTGCCAGCAGCCTCCAGGGACAATTGAACACTGAAGCTTTCTTT
TRBD1 NA TRBJ2-2 TRBV7-9 CASSLAGTGAKRELFF TGTGCCAGCAGCTTAGCGGGGACAGGGGCGAAAAGGGAGCTGTTTTTT
NA NA TRBJ2-7 TRBV28 CASSLKGYYEQYF TGTGCCAGCAGTTTGAAGGGGTACTACGAGCAGTACTTC
NA few TRBJ2-7 TRBV7-9 CASSYGGTLRSEQYF TGTGCCAGCAGCTATGGAGGGACCCTTCGCTCCGAGCAGTACTTC
NA NA TRBJ2-6 TRBV19 CASSFRKGGMPGANVLTF TGTGCCAGTAGTTTCCGGAAGGGGGGGATGCCCGGGGCCAACGTCCTGACTTTC
TRBD1 NA TRBJ2-2 TRBV18 CASSPSQRQGWDTGELFF TGTGCCAGCTCACCCTCCCAACGACAGGGATGGGACACCGGGGAGCTGTTTTTT
NA once TRBJ1-5 TRBV9 CASSVHGVQPQHF TGTGCCAGCAGCGTCCACGGAGTCCAGCCCCAGCATTTT
TRBD1 NA TRBJ1-1 TRBV27 CASSWGQGSNTEAFF TGTGCCAGCAGTTGGGGACAGGGTTCGAACACTGAAGCTTTCTTT
NA few TRBJ2-5 TRBV7-9 CASSLDDSQETQYF TGTGCCAGCAGCTTAGATGACAGCCAAGAGACCCAGTACTTC
TRBD2 NA TRBJ2-2 TRBV6-4 CASSDGGDTGELFF TGTGCCAGCAGTGACGGGGGGGACACCGGGGAGCTGTTTTTT
NA NA TRBJ2-5 TRBV19 CASSMGGAQETQYF TGTGCCAGTAGTATGGGGGGGGCCCAAGAGACCCAGTACTTC
NA NA TRBJ1-2 TRBV4-3 CASARDTNYGYTF TGCGCCAGCGCCCGGGACACGAACTATGGCTACACCTTC
NA NA TRBJ1-2 TRBV5-6 CASRDTGFGGYTF TGTGCCAGCAGGGATACAGGTTTTGGTGGCTACACCTTC
TRBD2 NA TRBJ2-3 TRBV3-1/TRBV3-2 CASSQRAGGTDTQYF TGTGCCAGCAGCCAAAGAGCGGGGGGTACAGATACGCAGTATTTT
NA NA TRBJ2-7 TRBV9 CASSPDRAYEQYF TGTGCCAGCAGCCCGGACAGAGCCTACGAGCAGTACTTC
NA NA TRBJ1-2 TRBV25-1 CASSESLDGYTF TGTGCCAGCAGTGAATCTTTAGATGGCTACACCTTC
NA NA TRBJ2-3 TRBV5-4 CASSFTGQPGTQYF TGTGCCAGCAGCTTTACAGGGCAACCCGGTACGCAGTATTTT
TRBD1 NA TRBJ1-1 TRBV18 CASSLGTGIGTEAFF TGTGCCAGCTCACTGGGGACAGGTATTGGTACTGAAGCTTTCTTT
NA NA TRBJ2-7 TRBV11-2 CASSLERANYEQYF TGTGCCAGCAGCTTAGAAAGAGCAAACTACGAGCAGTACTTC